This T cell receptor beta chain was sequenced during a study of blood T cell repertoires in COVID-19. Overall study context: Donors in the United States, Italy and Spain gave samples during acute or convalescent COVID-19. Sample material is recorded as cDNA or gDNA derived from T cells, B-cell-depleted T cells, or PBMCs.

Germline values: CDR1 MDHEN, CDR2 SYDVKM. Between the trimmed V and J ends, which lost 2 bases and 2 bases, there was a span of 7 bases. The CDR3 length is 14 residues. Original processing methods: Cell counts per sample came from amplifying reference gene primers. The protocol was immunoSEQ multiplex PCR, while the TCRdb copy is restricted to in-frame clones and leaves out a portion. V, J and clone size are those of that table, while D and trimming were read from the DNA. The table lists over 150,000 clones, about nine tenths of them singletons. This receptor was identified in a man aged 70 or older with active or convalescent COVID-19. The chain links TRBV28 to TRBJ1-5, with D unresolved. The sample comprised peripheral blood. The CDR3 region is CASSLEMGNQPQHF. CDR3 sequence (DNA): TGTGCCAGCAGTTTAGAGATGGGCAATCAGCCCCAGCATTTT.